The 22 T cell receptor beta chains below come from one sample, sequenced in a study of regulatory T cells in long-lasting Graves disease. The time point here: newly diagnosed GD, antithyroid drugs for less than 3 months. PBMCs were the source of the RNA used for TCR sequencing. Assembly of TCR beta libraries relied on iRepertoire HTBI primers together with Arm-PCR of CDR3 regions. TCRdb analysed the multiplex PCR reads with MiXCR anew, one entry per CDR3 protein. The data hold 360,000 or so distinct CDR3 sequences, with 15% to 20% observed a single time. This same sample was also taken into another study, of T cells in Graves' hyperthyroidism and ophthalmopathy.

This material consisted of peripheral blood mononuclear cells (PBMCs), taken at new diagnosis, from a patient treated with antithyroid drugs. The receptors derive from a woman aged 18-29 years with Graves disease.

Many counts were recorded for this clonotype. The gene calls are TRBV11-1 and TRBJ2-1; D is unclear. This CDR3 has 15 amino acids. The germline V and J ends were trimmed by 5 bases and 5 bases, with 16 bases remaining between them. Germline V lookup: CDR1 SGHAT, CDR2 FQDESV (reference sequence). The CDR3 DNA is TGTGCCAGCAGCACGGACGGAAGCTTGAACAATGAGCAGTTCTTC. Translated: CASSTDGSLNNEQFF.

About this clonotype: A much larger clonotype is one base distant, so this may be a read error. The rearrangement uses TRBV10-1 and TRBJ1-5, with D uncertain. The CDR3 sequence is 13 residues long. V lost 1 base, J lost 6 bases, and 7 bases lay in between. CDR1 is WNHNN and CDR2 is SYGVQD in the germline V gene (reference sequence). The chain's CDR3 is CASSELGGQPQHF. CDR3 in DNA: TGCGCCAGCAGTGAGTTGGGCGGTCAGCCCCAGCATTTT.

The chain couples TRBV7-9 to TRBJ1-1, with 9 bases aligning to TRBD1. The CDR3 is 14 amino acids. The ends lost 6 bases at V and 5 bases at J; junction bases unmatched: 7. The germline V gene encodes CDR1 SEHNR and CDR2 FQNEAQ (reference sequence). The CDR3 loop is CASSPRTGETEAFF. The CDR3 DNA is TGTGCCAGCAGTCCTCGGACAGGGGAGACTGAAGCTTTCTTT.

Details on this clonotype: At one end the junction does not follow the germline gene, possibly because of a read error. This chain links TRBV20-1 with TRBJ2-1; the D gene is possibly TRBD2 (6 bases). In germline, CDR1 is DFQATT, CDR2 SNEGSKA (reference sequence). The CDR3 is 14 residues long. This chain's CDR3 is CCARRSSASNEKFF. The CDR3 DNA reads TGCTGTGCTAGAAGGTCTAGCGCTTCCAATGAGAAGTTCTTC.

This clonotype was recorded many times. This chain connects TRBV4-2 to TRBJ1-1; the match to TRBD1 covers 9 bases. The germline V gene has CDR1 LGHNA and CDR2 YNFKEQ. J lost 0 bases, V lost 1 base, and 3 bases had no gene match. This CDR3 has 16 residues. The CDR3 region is CASSQVTGGLNTEAFF. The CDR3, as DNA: TGTGCCAGCAGCCAAGTTACAGGGGGCTTGAACACTGAAGCTTTCTTT.

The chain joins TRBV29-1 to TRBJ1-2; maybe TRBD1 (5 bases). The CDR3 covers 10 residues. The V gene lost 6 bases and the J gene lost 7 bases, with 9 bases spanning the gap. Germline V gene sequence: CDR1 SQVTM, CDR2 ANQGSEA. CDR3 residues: CSVDSAGYTF. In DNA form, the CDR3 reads TGCAGCGTCGACAGCGCTGGCTACACCTTC.

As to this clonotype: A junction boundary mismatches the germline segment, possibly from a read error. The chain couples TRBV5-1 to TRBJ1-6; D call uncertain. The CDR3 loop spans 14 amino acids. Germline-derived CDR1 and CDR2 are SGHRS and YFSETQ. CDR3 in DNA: TGTGCCAGCAGCTTCCCGGGGTCTAATTCACCCCTCCACTTT. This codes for CASSFPGSNSPLHF.

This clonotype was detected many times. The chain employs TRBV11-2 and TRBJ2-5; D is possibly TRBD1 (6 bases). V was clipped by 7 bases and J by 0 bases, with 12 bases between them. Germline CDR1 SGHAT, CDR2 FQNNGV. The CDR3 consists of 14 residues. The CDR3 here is CASTKRQDQETQYF. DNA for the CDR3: TGTGCCAGCACCAAAAGACAGGACCAAGAGACCCAGTACTTC.

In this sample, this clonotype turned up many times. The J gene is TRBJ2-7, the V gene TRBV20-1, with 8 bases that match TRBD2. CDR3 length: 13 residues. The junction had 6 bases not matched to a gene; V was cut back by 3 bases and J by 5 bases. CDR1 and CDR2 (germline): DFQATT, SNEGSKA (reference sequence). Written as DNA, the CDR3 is TGCAGTGCTAGCGTTAGCGGGGAGAACGAGCAGTACTTC. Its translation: CSASVSGENEQYF.

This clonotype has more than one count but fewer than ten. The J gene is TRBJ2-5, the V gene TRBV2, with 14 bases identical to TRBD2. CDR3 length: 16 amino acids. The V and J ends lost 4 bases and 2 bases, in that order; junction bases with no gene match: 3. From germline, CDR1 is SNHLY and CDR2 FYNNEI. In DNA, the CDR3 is TGTGCCAGCAGTGGACTAGCGGGGGGGGTTCAAGAGACCCAGTACTTC. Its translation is CASSGLAGGVQETQYF.

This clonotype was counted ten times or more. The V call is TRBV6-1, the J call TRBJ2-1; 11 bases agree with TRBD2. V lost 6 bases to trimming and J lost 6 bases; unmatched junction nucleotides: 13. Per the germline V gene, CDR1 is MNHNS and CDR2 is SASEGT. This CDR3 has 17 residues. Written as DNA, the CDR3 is TGTGCCAGCAGAAATAGAACCGGACTAGCGGGTTTCAATGAGCAGTTCTTC. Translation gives CASRNRTGLAGFNEQFF.

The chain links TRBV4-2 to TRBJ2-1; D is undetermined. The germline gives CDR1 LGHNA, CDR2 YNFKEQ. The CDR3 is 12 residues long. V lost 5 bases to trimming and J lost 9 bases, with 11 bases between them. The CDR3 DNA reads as TGTGCCAGCAGCTACGAGAGGCGTGAGCAGTTCTTC. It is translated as CASSYERREQFF.

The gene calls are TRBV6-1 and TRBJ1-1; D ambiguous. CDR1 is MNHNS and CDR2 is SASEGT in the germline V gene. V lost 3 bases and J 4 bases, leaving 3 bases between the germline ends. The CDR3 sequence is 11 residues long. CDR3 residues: CASSDTTEAFF. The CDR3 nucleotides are TGTGCCAGCAGTGATACCACTGAAGCTTTCTTT.

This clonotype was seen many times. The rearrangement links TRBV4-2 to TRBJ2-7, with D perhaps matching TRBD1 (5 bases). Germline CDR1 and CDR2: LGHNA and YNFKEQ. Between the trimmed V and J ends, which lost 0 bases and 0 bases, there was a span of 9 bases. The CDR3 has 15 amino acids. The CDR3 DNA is TGTGCCAGCAGCCAAGATCTACAGGACTCCTACGAGCAGTACTTC. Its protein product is CASSQDLQDSYEQYF.

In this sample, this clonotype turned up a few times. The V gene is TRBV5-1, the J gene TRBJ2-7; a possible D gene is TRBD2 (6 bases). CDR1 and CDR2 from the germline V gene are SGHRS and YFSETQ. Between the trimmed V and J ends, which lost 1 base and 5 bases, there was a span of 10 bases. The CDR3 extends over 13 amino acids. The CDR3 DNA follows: TGCGCCAGCAGCTTGACTAGCTTCCACGAGCAGTACTTC. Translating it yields CASSLTSFHEQYF.

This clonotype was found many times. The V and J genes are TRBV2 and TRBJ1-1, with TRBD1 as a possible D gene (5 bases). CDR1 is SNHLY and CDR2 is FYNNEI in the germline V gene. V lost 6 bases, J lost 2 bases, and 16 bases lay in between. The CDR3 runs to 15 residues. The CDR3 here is CASSAGRLLNTEAFF. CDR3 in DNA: TGTGCCAGCAGCGCGGGACGCCTTCTCAACACTGAAGCTTTCTTT.

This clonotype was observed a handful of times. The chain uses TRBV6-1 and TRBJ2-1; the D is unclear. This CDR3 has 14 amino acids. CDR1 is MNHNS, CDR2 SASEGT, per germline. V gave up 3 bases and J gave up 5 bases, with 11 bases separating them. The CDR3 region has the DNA TGTGCCAGCAGTGACTCTCGTGGTCACAATGAGCAGTTCTTC. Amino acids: CASSDSRGHNEQFF.

CDR3 DNA: TGTGCCAGTAGTAAAGCAGGGACAGGCGGCTACACCTTC. Protein: CASSKAGTGGYTF. The J gene is TRBJ1-2, the V gene TRBV19, with TRBD1 matching over 8 bases. V lost 4 bases to trimming and J lost 8 bases; unmatched junction nucleotides: 6. CDR1 is LNHDA and CDR2 is SQIVND in the germline V gene (reference sequence). The CDR3 is 13 residues long.

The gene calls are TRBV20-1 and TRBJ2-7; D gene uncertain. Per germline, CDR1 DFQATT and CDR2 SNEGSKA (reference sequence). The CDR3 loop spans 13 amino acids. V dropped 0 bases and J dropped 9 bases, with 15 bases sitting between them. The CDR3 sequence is CSARDRRQIWQYF. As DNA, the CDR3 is TGCAGTGCTAGAGATCGACGGCAGATATGGCAGTACTTC.

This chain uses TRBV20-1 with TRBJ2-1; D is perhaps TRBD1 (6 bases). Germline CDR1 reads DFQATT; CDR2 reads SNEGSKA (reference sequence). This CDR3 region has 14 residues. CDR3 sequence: CRAARGSSYNEQFF. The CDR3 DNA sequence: TGCAGGGCTGCCAGGGGAAGCTCCTACAATGAGCAGTTCTTC.

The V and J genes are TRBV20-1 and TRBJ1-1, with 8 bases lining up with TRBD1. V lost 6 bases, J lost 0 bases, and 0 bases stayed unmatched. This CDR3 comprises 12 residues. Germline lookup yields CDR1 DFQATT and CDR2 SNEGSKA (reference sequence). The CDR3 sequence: CSADRVNTEAFF. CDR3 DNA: TGCAGTGCGGACAGGGTGAACACTGAAGCTTTCTTT.

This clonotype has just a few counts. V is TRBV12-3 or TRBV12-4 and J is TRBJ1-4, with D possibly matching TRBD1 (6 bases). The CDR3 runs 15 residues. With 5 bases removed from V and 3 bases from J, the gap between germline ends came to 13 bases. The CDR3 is CASSPGERANEKLFF. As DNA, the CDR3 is TGTGCCAGCAGTCCAGGGGAGAGGGCTAATGAAAAACTGTTTTTT.